This note documents a single TCR beta chain sequence. The data were obtained in a study of control samples from healthy donors and cancer patients. The method was immunoSEQ multiplex PCR; TCRdb's version includes in-frame clones alone and lacks a portion of them. Seen here are about 120,000 clones, 80% to 90% observed once, and the top ten hold 1% to 1.4%. The germline V gene has CDR1 SGHDN and CDR2 FVKESK. The CDR3 is made up of 17 amino acids. The J segment lost 6 bases and the V segment lost 1 base, leaving 7 bases of the junction unmatched. The clonotype originates from a woman in her 50s with colorectal cancer. The source material was PBMCs. The rearrangement joins TRBV14 to TRBJ1-6; 9 bases map to TRBD1. The CDR3 loop reads CASSQVGTGSGNSPLHF. CDR3 DNA: TGTGCCAGCAGCCAAGTCGGGACAGGGTCGGGTAATTCACCCCTCCACTTT.